This T cell receptor beta chain was captured by sequencing in a study of T cells in Graves' hyperthyroidism and ophthalmopathy. Trimming shortened V by 5 bases and J by 10 bases, and 14 bases separated the two germline ends. From germline, CDR1 is MNHNS and CDR2 SASEGT. This CDR3 is built from 12 residues. Researchers amplified the TCR beta CDR3 regions from RNA transcripts. Using the HTBI primer set, a first-round RT-PCR was run on the TCR CDR3. Using its own MiXCR run on the multiplex PCR reads, TCRdb lists one record per CDR3 protein. The data contain 200,000 to 300,000 distinct CDR3 sequences, approximately 25% of them singletons.

The specimen sequenced was blood. The origin of this receptor is a woman in her 40s with Graves' ophthalmopathy. The rearrangement uses TRBV6-1 and TRBJ1-1; tentative D call: TRBD1 (6 bases). DNA for the CDR3: TGTGCCAGCAGTACAGTAACAGGGAGAGCTTTCTTT. This gives the protein CASSTVTGRAFF.